These 32 T cell receptor beta chains share one sample of origin, sequenced in a study of T cell repertoires in cytomegalovirus infection. TCRdb passed the reads through MiXCR, listing each CDR3 protein once. The sample carries about 310,000 distinct CDR3 sequences, roughly a sixth recorded once. The sequenced sample was PBMCs. Receptor source: a human donor in good health (CMV status not recorded). Some clones in this sample may be carry-over from other donors' samples.

This clonotype was counted ten times or more. The chain couples TRBV7-2 to TRBJ1-1; 9 bases are a match to TRBD1. CDR3 size: 15 residues. V lost 7 bases and J lost 3; bases outside the gene matches: 9. Germline V gene data show CDR1 as SGHTA and CDR2 as FQGNSA. CDR3 in DNA: TGTGCCAGCAAACTCATTGGGACAGGGCACACTGAAGCTTTCTTT. Translated, it gives CASKLIGTGHTEAFF. Full variable domain (outside the CDR3, taken from reference TRBV7-2 and TRBJ1-1): GAGVSQSPSNKVTEKGKDVELRCDPISGHTALYWYRQSLGQGLEFLIYFQGNSAPDKSGLPSDRFSAERTGGSVSTLTIQRTQQEDSAVYLCASKLIGTGHTEAFFGQGTRLTVV.

This clonotype showed up many times. This chain links TRBV7-9 with TRBJ1-2; D not resolved. V was trimmed by 7 bases and J by 3 bases, leaving 18 bases between them. The CDR3 totals 15 residues. Germline V lookup: CDR1 SEHNR, CDR2 FQNEAQ (reference sequence). In nucleotides, the CDR3 is TGTGCCAGCACCCATCCAAATACAAGGGACTATGGCTACACCTTC. It translates to CASTHPNTRDYGYTF.

This clonotype was detected ten times or more. The chain is built from TRBV28 and TRBJ2-1; 7 nucleotides match TRBD1. Trimming cost V 5 bases and J 5 bases; bases outside gene matches: 12. CDR1 is MDHEN, CDR2 SYDVKM, per germline. This CDR3 has 16 residues. The CDR3 loop reads CASSTVGQGVHNEQFF. CDR3 bases: TGTGCCAGCAGTACCGTCGGGCAGGGGGTTCACAATGAGCAGTTCTTC.

The chain is built from TRBV4-3 and TRBJ2-3, with no clear D. Germline CDR1 reads LGHNA; CDR2 reads YSLEER. V lost 1 base and J 3 bases, leaving 8 bases between the germline ends. This CDR3 is 14 amino acids long. CDR3: CASSQGADTDTQYF. In DNA, the CDR3 is TGCGCCAGCAGCCAAGGTGCGGATACAGATACGCAGTATTTT.

This clonotype was detected only once. The chain joins TRBV7-9 to TRBJ1-2, with D unclear. The CDR3 has 15 residues. Trimming left V 4 bases short and J 9 bases short, with 21 bases between. Germline CDR1 reads SEHNR; CDR2 reads FQNEAQ (reference sequence). CDR3 nucleotides: TGTGCCAGCAGCTCGTTCGGATGGGGAATTCGTCGCTACACCTTC. This codes for CASSSFGWGIRRYTF.

This clonotype showed up many times. V gene TRBV28 combines with J gene TRBJ1-2, with 7 bases fitting TRBD1. V lost 2 bases, J lost 8 bases, and 20 bases stayed unmatched. Germline CDR1 MDHEN, CDR2 SYDVKM. CDR3 size: 18 residues. CDR3 amino acids: CASSLPITGRTGTKGYTF. DNA for the CDR3: TGTGCCAGCAGTTTACCAATCACAGGGAGGACAGGCACAAAGGGCTACACCTTC.

This clonotype was observed a handful of times. The chain is built from TRBV28 and TRBJ2-7; a weak D match, TRBD1 (6 bases). There are 14 residues in the CDR3. With 8 bases removed from V and 4 bases from J, the gap between germline ends came to 18 bases. CDR1 MDHEN and CDR2 SYDVKM come from the germline V gene. CDR3 amino acids: CASVTGLSMYEQYF. CDR3 sequence (DNA): TGTGCCAGCGTTACAGGGCTTAGTATGTACGAGCAGTACTTC. The variable domain in full, with the rest retrieved from reference TRBV28 and TRBJ2-7, is DVKVTQSSRYLVKRTGEKVFLECVQDMDHENMFWYRQDPGLGLRLIYFSYDVKMKEKGDIPEGYSVSREKKERFSLILESASTNQTSMYLCASVTGLSMYEQYFGPGTRLTVT.

This clonotype was picked up a small number of times. The chain is built from TRBV5-1 and TRBJ2-5; the D gene is possibly TRBD2 (5 bases). There are 17 residues in the CDR3. Deletions cut 0 bases from V and 4 bases from J, with 19 bases between. Germline V gene sequence: CDR1 SGHRS, CDR2 YFSETQ. In DNA, the CDR3 is TGCGCCAGCAGCTTGGATAAGGCGGGCCGTCGGGGAGAGACCCAGTACTTC. Translated: CASSLDKAGRRGETQYF.

This clonotype was observed a few times. The chain is built from TRBV7-2 and TRBJ1-1; D is perhaps TRBD1 (5 bases). Germline lookup yields CDR1 SGHTA and CDR2 FQGNSA. The length of the CDR3 is 18 residues. The ends were cut back, 2 bases at V and 7 bases at J, with 26 bases in the middle. In DNA form, the CDR3 reads TGTGCCAGCAGCTTATCCGGATACAGTCGGGGGTCCGACGGTGAAGCTTTCTTT. As protein: CASSLSGYSRGSDGEAFF.

A few counts support this clonotype. The chain links TRBV6-2 or TRBV6-3 to TRBJ2-1; 11 bases agree with TRBD2. V shed 3 bases and J 6 bases; nucleotides not matched to a gene: 13. Per germline, CDR1 MNHEY and CDR2 SVGEGT. The CDR3 loop spans 18 amino acids. The CDR3 is CASSYLRSGTSGTNEQFF. CDR3 DNA: TGTGCCAGCAGTTATCTGAGATCAGGGACTAGCGGAACCAATGAGCAGTTCTTC.

This clonotype was counted between two and nine times. J is TRBJ2-3 and V is TRBV4-2; 15 positions match TRBD2. The CDR3 is 16 amino acids. The germline CDR1 and CDR2 sequences are LGHNA and YNFKEQ. The trim removed 1 base at V and 5 bases at J, leaving 1 base unmatched. CDR3 in amino acids: CASSQGTSGGGDTQYF. The CDR3 nucleotides read TGTGCCAGCAGCCAAGGGACTAGCGGGGGGGGAGATACGCAGTATTTT.

Ten or more counts support this clonotype. The chain is built from TRBV7-2 and TRBJ2-3; possibly TRBD1 for D (5 bases). Between the trimmed V and J ends, which lost 1 base and 2 bases, there was a span of 10 bases. The CDR3 is 15 residues long. The germline gives CDR1 SGHTA, CDR2 FQGNSA. The CDR3 DNA follows: TGTGCCAGCAGCTTAGTTGGGGCACCCACAGATACGCAGTATTTT. Translating it yields CASSLVGAPTDTQYF.

The gene calls are TRBV20-1 and TRBJ1-2; no firm D call. CDR3 size: 12 residues. CDR1 is DFQATT and CDR2 is SNEGSKA in the germline V gene (reference sequence). V lost 2 bases to trimming and J lost 6 bases, with 10 bases between them. The CDR3, as DNA: TGCAGTGCTAGAACAGTTCTTAATGGCTACACCTTC. Translation gives CSARTVLNGYTF.

The table lists this clonotype with a few counts. The chain couples TRBV18 to TRBJ1-5, with TRBD1 as a possible D gene (6 bases). CDR3 size: 17 residues. In germline, CDR1 is KGHSH, CDR2 LQKENI. V was trimmed by 3 bases and J by 0 bases, leaving 15 bases between them. CDR3 sequence: CASSPQGGSNSNQPQHF. The CDR3 nucleotides are TGTGCCAGCTCACCCCAAGGGGGGAGTAATAGCAATCAGCCCCAGCATTTT. The complete variable domain, with remaining parts taken from reference TRBV18 and TRBJ1-5, reads NAGVMQNPRHLVRRRGQEARLRCSPMKGHSHVYWYRQLPEEGLKFMVYLQKENIIDESGMPKERFSAEFPKEGPSILRIQQVVRGDSAAYFCASSPQGGSNSNQPQHFGDGTRLSIL.

The chain carries TRBV18 and TRBJ2-1; TRBD1 might be the D (5 bases). The germline V and J ends were trimmed by 1 base and 5 bases, with 12 bases remaining between them. CDR1 is KGHSH and CDR2 is LQKENI in the germline V gene. This CDR3 region has 15 residues. The CDR3 reads CASSPQGSGNNEQFF. CDR3 nucleotide sequence: TGTGCCAGCTCACCACAGGGCTCAGGGAACAATGAGCAGTTCTTC.

This clonotype was found once. The chain recombines TRBV20-1 with TRBJ1-6; a possible D gene is TRBD1 (6 bases). Germline lookup yields CDR1 DFQATT and CDR2 SNEGSKA (reference sequence). V lost 4 bases to trimming and J lost 8 bases, with 15 bases between them. The CDR3 is made up of 14 amino acids. In nucleotides, the CDR3 is TGCAGTGCTACCCCAGGCAGGGGTGATTCACCCCTCCACTTT. Its translation is CSATPGRGDSPLHF.

This clonotype has just a few counts. The V and J genes are TRBV2 and TRBJ2-7, with 7 bases matching TRBD1. The V segment lost 3 bases and the J segment 0 bases; nucleotides outside the gene matches: 11. Germline V CDR1 and CDR2: SNHLY, FYNNEI. The CDR3 consists of 17 residues. CDR3 bases: TGTGCCAGCAGTGACAAGGGACAGACGATAAGCTCCTACGAGCAGTACTTC. Translation: CASSDKGQTISSYEQYF.

This chain joins TRBV20-1 and TRBJ2-1; TRBD2 matches at 9 bases. Germline V gene sequence: CDR1 DFQATT, CDR2 SNEGSKA (reference sequence). V lost 6 bases to trimming and J lost 6 bases; unmatched junction nucleotides: 12. This CDR3 is 15 amino acids long. The CDR3 bases are TGCAGTGCCCCAGACCGCCGCGGGGGGGCCAATGAGCAGTTCTTC. This translates into CSAPDRRGGANEQFF.

This clonotype was seen more than once but under ten times. V gene TRBV20-1 combines with J gene TRBJ2-3; 14 positions agree with TRBD2. The germline V gene encodes CDR1 DFQATT and CDR2 SNEGSKA (reference sequence). Trimming cost V 1 base and J 4 bases; bases outside gene matches: 1. This CDR3 comprises 15 residues. The CDR3 coding sequence is TGCAGTGCTAGAGGGACTAGCGGGGGGTCAGATACGCAGTATTTT. Amino acid sequence: CSARGTSGGSDTQYF.

This clonotype was found a few times. This chain joins TRBV10-3 and TRBJ2-5, with a tentative D call TRBD2 (6 bases). Trimming stripped 5 bases from V and 1 base from J, with 14 bases between. The CDR3 loop spans 15 amino acids. Germline loops: CDR1 ENHRY, CDR2 SYGVKD. CDR3 protein: CAISRLAGTQETQYF. CDR3 in DNA: TGTGCCATCAGTCGATTGGCGGGGACCCAAGAGACCCAGTACTTC.

This clonotype came up many times. The chain employs TRBV10-3 and TRBJ2-3, with no clear D. V was clipped by 6 bases and J by 2 bases, with 9 bases between them. This CDR3 spans 13 amino acids. Germline V gene sequence: CDR1 ENHRY, CDR2 SYGVKD. The CDR3 region has the DNA TGTGCCATCAGCGGGTGGGCCACAGATACGCAGTATTTT. Its translation: CAISGWATDTQYF.

This clonotype was recorded at least ten times. The chain combines TRBV28 with TRBJ2-7; D is ambiguous. The CDR3 runs 14 residues. V was shortened by 2 bases and J by 2 bases, with 10 bases between the two germline ends. Germline V lookup: CDR1 MDHEN, CDR2 SYDVKM. The CDR3: CASSLRAGTYEQYF. DNA of the CDR3: TGTGCCAGCAGTTTAAGAGCCGGAACCTACGAGCAGTACTTC. The full variable domain, completed using reference TRBV28 and TRBJ2-7, is DVKVTQSSRYLVKRTGEKVFLECVQDMDHENMFWYRQDPGLGLRLIYFSYDVKMKEKGDIPEGYSVSREKKERFSLILESASTNQTSMYLCASSLRAGTYEQYFGPGTRLTVT.

The sample holds many counts of this clonotype. The rearrangement links TRBV7-2 to TRBJ2-5; 8 nucleotides agree with TRBD2. V lost 3 bases, J lost 5 bases, and 5 bases stayed unmatched. The CDR3 runs 14 residues. Germline CDR1 is SGHTA and CDR2 is FQGNSA. The CDR3 loop reads CASSFGGAGETQYF. In DNA, the CDR3 is TGTGCCAGCAGCTTCGGGGGGGCCGGGGAGACCCAGTACTTC.

This chain links TRBV29-1 with TRBJ2-1; no firm D call. The V and J ends lost 3 bases and 4 bases respectively, with 7 bases between them. This CDR3 has 12 amino acids. Looked up from germline, CDR1 is SQVTM and CDR2 is ANQGSEA. DNA of the CDR3: TGCAGCGTTGATCCGTCGTACAATGAGCAGTTCTTC. Translating it yields CSVDPSYNEQFF.

This clonotype has ten or more counts. CDR3 in amino acids: CASSFDRNYNSPLHF. The DNA of the CDR3 is TGTGCCAGCAGCTTTGACAGAAACTATAATTCACCCCTCCACTTT. The V call is TRBV7-2, the J call TRBJ1-6, with a weak D call TRBD1 (5 bases). Germline CDR1 and CDR2: SGHTA and FQGNSA. V lost 3 bases and J 3 bases, leaving 9 bases between the germline ends. The CDR3 loop spans 15 amino acids. Combining the CDR3 with reference TRBV7-2 and TRBJ1-6 gives the whole variable domain GAGVSQSPSNKVTEKGKDVELRCDPISGHTALYWYRQSLGQGLEFLIYFQGNSAPDKSGLPSDRFSAERTGGSVSTLTIQRTQQEDSAVYLCASSFDRNYNSPLHFGNGTRLTVT.

This clonotype was seen at least ten times. The rearrangement links TRBV7-9 to TRBJ2-5, with 11 bases lining up with TRBD2. V shed 5 bases and J 6 bases; nucleotides not matched to a gene: 14. Germline V CDR1 and CDR2: SEHNR, FQNEAQ (reference sequence). The CDR3 loop spans 17 amino acids. The CDR3 coding sequence is TGTGCCAGCAGCCCACACCCAAGTAGCGGGGGGGCACAGACCCAGTACTTC. Its protein product is CASSPHPSSGGAQTQYF. The whole variable domain, remainder taken from reference TRBV7-9 and TRBJ2-5, is DTGVSQNPRHKITKRGQNVTFRCDPISEHNRLYWYRQTLGQGPEFLTYFQNEAQLEKSRLLSDRFSAERPKGSFSTLEIQRTEQGDSAMYLCASSPHPSSGGAQTQYFGPGTRLLVL.

The chain couples TRBV4-2 to TRBJ2-1, with 7 bases lining up with TRBD2. With V trimmed by 0 bases and J by 5 bases, 10 bases remained unmatched. Germline assignment: CDR1 LGHNA and CDR2 YNFKEQ. The CDR3 has 17 amino acids. This CDR3 is CASSQDWGLSRNNEQFF. The CDR3 DNA reads TGTGCCAGCAGCCAAGATTGGGGACTATCACGTAACAATGAGCAGTTCTTC.

This clonotype was seen a handful of times. The chain recombines TRBV11-2 with TRBJ2-4; D may match TRBD1 or TRBD2 (5 bases each). Germline V CDR1 and CDR2: SGHAT, FQNNGV. V was clipped by 3 bases and J by 6 bases, with 9 bases between them. The CDR3 is 13 amino acids. The CDR3 DNA follows: TGTGCCAGCAGCTTCCTTGGGGGAAACATTCAGTACTTC. Amino acids: CASSFLGGNIQYF.

This clonotype has only a few counts. The chain uses TRBV2 and TRBJ2-7, with D possibly TRBD2 on 5 matching bases. V dropped 3 bases and J dropped 6 bases, with 12 bases sitting between them. This CDR3 spans 13 amino acids. Germline V gives CDR1 SNHLY, CDR2 FYNNEI. As DNA, the CDR3 is TGTGCCAGCAGTGAGGGCGGGTTCGGCGAGCAGTACTTC. It is translated as CASSEGGFGEQYF.

The chain recombines TRBV5-5 with TRBJ2-1; a possible D gene is TRBD2 (6 bases). V was clipped by 0 bases and J by 5 bases, with 15 bases between them. The CDR3 consists of 16 residues. Germline CDR1 and CDR2: SGHKS and YYEKEE (reference sequence). As DNA, the CDR3 is TGTGCCAGCAGCTTGGCCGGGGGTGTTATCGACAATGAGCAGTTCTTC. This translates into CASSLAGGVIDNEQFF.

In this sample, this clonotype turned up many times. The chain has TRBV18 and TRBJ2-7; TRBD2 matches 14 bases. Trimming cost V 2 bases and J 1 base; bases outside gene matches: 1. This CDR3 spans 16 amino acids. In germline, CDR1 is KGHSH, CDR2 LQKENI. The CDR3 reads CASSPWTSGGSYEQYF. As DNA, the CDR3 is TGTGCCAGCTCACCATGGACTAGCGGGGGGTCCTACGAGCAGTACTTC.

V usage is TRBV24-1 and J usage is TRBJ2-3; a possible D gene is TRBD2 (6 bases). Germline V gene sequence: CDR1 KGHDR, CDR2 SFDVKD. The germline V and J ends were trimmed by 3 bases and 1 base, with 31 bases remaining between them. The CDR3 contains 22 residues. The CDR3 DNA is TGTGCCACCAGTGATCCCCGGGGGACCAAGGACACCGGGACCTTCGGCACAGATACGCAGTATTTT. Translated: CATSDPRGTKDTGTFGTDTQYF.